A single sample is the source of the 15 T cell receptor beta chains below, sequenced in a study of T-cell reconstitution after alpha-beta-depleted transplantation in children. For TCRbeta, the library was prepared with unique molecular identifiers. One entry per CDR3 protein, called by TCRdb with MiXCR from the PCR reads. The profile shows roughly 200,000 distinct CDR3 sequences, roughly a tenth of them singletons. Sequenced here: PBMCs from the stem cell graft donor, sampled from the stem cell graft. These receptors were taken from a human donor who donated a stem cell graft to a child with acute lymphoblastic leukemia.

This clonotype was picked up many times. The chain couples TRBV12-3 or TRBV12-4 to TRBJ2-1, with 7 bases fitting TRBD1. V lost 6 bases to trimming and J lost 5 bases; unmatched junction nucleotides: 19. There are 18 residues in the CDR3. DNA of the CDR3: TGTGCCAGCAGCCCATCCTCGGCAGGGGGATTAAAGGACAATGAGCAGTTCTTC. Translating it yields CASSPSSAGGLKDNEQFF.

With regard to this clonotype: Being one base from a much bigger clone, this may be a read error. The chain uses TRBV5-1 and TRBJ2-1; possibly TRBD2 for D (7 bases). Germline CDR1 reads SGHRS; CDR2 reads YFSETQ. The V end was cut by 2 bases, the J end by 6 bases, with 21 bases between. This CDR3 has 17 amino acids. The CDR3 coding sequence is TGCGCCAGCAGCTTCTGCGTCCCTGCGGGGGCATCCAATGAGCAGTTCTTC. The encoded protein is CASSFCVPAGASNEQFF.

The chain has TRBV29-1 and TRBJ2-5; tentatively, D is TRBD1 or TRBD2 (6 bases each). V lost 4 bases and J 1 base, leaving 13 bases between the germline ends. The CDR3 runs 14 residues. The germline V gene has CDR1 SQVTM and CDR2 ANQGSEA. This chain's CDR3 is CSVAEGVRQETQYF. The CDR3 coding sequence is TGCAGCGTTGCGGAGGGGGTGCGCCAAGAGACCCAGTACTTC.

At least ten counts were recorded for this clonotype. This sequence joins TRBV3-1 and TRBJ2-2; D might be TRBD1 (5 bases). The CDR3 is 11 residues long. V gave up 2 bases and J gave up 14 bases, with 9 bases separating them. Germline lookup yields CDR1 LGHDT and CDR2 YNNKEL (reference sequence). CDR3 DNA: TGTGCCAGCAGCCAAAGGGGCGAACTGTTTTTT. Encoded protein: CASSQRGELFF.

The J gene is TRBJ2-7, the V gene TRBV6-2 or TRBV6-3; D call uncertain. Between the trimmed V and J ends, which lost 0 bases and 6 bases, there was a span of 18 bases. The CDR3 runs 16 residues. Looked up from germline, CDR1 is MNHEY and CDR2 is SVGEGT. CDR3 bases: TGTGCCAGCAGTTACTCTGGGCCCGCCATCCTGGGCGAGCAGTACTTC. Amino acids: CASSYSGPAILGEQYF.

This clonotype was detected many times. The CDR3 coding sequence is TGTGCCACCAGCAGAGAGAGAAATGAAAAACTGTTTTTT. This gives the protein CATSRERNEKLFF. V gene TRBV15 combines with J gene TRBJ1-4, with unresolved D. CDR3 length: 13 amino acids. CDR1 LNHNV and CDR2 YYDKDF come from the germline V gene (reference sequence). Trimming shortened V by 0 bases and J by 5 bases, and 4 bases separated the two germline ends.

This clonotype was detected only a few times. The gene calls are TRBV6-5 and TRBJ1-1; tentatively, D is TRBD1 (5 bases). The V end lost 2 bases, the J end lost 3 bases, and 10 bases lay between the germline ends. The CDR3 is 14 amino acids. Per germline, CDR1 MNHEY and CDR2 SVGAGI. CDR3 sequence (DNA): TGTGCCAGCAGTTACGGGGCGGTGGACACTGAAGCTTTCTTT. It specifies CASSYGAVDTEAFF.

This clonotype was counted a few times. J is TRBJ1-1 and V is TRBV4-1; D is uncertain. This CDR3 is 17 amino acids long. Germline V gene data show CDR1 as MGHRA and CDR2 as YSYEKL. Trimming removed 0 bases at V and 3 bases at J, with 17 bases between. CDR3 in DNA: TGCGCCAGCAGCCAAGAGGACCTCTTAGTGGCGGACACTGAAGCTTTCTTT. Translating gives CASSQEDLLVADTEAFF.

The V gene is TRBV7-9, the J gene TRBJ2-1, with TRBD1 identical over 8 bases. J was trimmed by 5 bases and V by 3 bases; bases with no gene match: 12. Germline CDR1 SEHNR, CDR2 FQNEAQ (reference sequence). The CDR3 contains 17 residues. DNA of the CDR3: TGTGCCAGCAGCTTGAATCGACAGGGGCGAGGCGACAATGAGCAGTTCTTC. As protein: CASSLNRQGRGDNEQFF.

With respect to this clonotype: The conserved phenylalanine or tryptophan normally closing the CDR3 is absent here, so this likely arose from a read error. The chain couples TRBV7-2 to TRBJ1-2; perhaps TRBD1 as D (5 bases). The CDR3 is made up of 16 amino acids. Germline V gives CDR1 SGHTA, CDR2 FQGNSA. V lost 1 base and J lost 0, with 12 bases in between. In nucleotides, the CDR3 is TGTGCCAGCAGCTTAGGGGGCAGATTGACTAACTATGGCTACACCTAC. This encodes CASSLGGRLTNYGYTY.

V usage is TRBV7-2 and J usage is TRBJ2-2; 9 bases match TRBD2. The CDR3 has 16 residues. Germline values: CDR1 SGHTA, CDR2 FQGNSA. With V trimmed by 1 base and J by 7 bases, 7 bases remained unmatched. CDR3 in amino acids: CASSLVGGGAIGELFF. As DNA, the CDR3 is TGTGCCAGCAGCTTAGTCGGCGGGGGGGCGATCGGGGAGCTGTTTTTT.

This clonotype was detected many times. The V gene is TRBV12-3 or TRBV12-4, the J gene TRBJ2-2; tentative D call: TRBD1 (6 bases). V dropped 6 bases and J dropped 4 bases, with 12 bases sitting between them. This CDR3 is 14 amino acids long. The CDR3: CASRVDRITGELFF. As DNA, the CDR3 is TGTGCCAGCAGAGTTGACAGGATCACCGGGGAGCTGTTTTTT.

In its sample, this clonotype was seen many times. V and J are TRBV11-1 and TRBJ2-4, with D possibly TRBD1 on 5 matching bases. The CDR3 contains 15 residues. Trimming took off 5 bases at V and 2 bases at J, with 13 bases between the two ends. In germline, CDR1 is SGHAT, CDR2 FQDESV (reference sequence). The CDR3 DNA is TGTGCCAGCAGCGGAAGGCAGGGTTCCAAAAACATTCAGTACTTC. Residues: CASSGRQGSKNIQYF.

This clonotype was seen once. At one boundary the junction diverges from the germline segment, which might be a read error. In nucleotides, the CDR3 is TGTGCCAGCAGCCAAGTCAGGGTGGGCAATGAGCAGTCCTTC. Amino acid sequence: CASSQVRVGNEQSF. The chain links TRBV3-1 to TRBJ2-1; D is perhaps TRBD1 (5 bases). Per the germline V gene, CDR1 is LGHDT and CDR2 is YNNKEL (reference sequence). CDR3 length equals 14 residues.

This clonotype showed up just a few times. The chain couples TRBV30 to TRBJ1-5; possible D gene TRBD1, 6 bases. The length of the CDR3 is 14 residues. Germline V lookup: CDR1 GTSNPN, CDR2 SVGIG (reference sequence). V was trimmed by 3 bases and J by 4 bases, leaving 13 bases between them. The DNA for the CDR3 is TGTGCCTGGAGGACCGGGACACGTAATCAGCCCCAGCATTTT. Translated, it gives CAWRTGTRNQPQHF.